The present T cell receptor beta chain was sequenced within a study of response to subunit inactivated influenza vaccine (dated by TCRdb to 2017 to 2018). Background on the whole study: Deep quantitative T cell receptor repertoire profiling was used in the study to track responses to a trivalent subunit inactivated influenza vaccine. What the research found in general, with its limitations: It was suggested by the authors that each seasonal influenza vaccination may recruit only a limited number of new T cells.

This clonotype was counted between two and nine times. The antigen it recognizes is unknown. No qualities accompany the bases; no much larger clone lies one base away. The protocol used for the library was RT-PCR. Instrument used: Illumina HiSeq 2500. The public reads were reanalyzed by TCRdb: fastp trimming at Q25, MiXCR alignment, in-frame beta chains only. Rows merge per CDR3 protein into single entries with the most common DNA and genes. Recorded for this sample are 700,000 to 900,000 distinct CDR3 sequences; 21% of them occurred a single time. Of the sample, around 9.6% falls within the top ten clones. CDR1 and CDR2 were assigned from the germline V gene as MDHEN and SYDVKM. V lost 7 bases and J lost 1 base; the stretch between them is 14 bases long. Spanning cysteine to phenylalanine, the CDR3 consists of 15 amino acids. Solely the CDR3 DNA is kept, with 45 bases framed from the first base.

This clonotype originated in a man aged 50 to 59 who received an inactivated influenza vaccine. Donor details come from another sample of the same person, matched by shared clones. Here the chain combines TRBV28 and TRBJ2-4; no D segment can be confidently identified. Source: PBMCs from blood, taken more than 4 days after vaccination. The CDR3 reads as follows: CASTSFVEAKNIQYF. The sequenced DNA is TGTGCCAGCACCTCCTTTGTCGAGGCCAAAAACATTCAGTACTTC.